The entry below gives a single TCR beta chain sequence along with its context. V shed 3 bases, J shed 3 bases, and the junction held 16 bases outside the gene matches. The CDR3 has 18 residues. Germline V gene sequence: CDR1 MNHEY, CDR2 SMNVEV (reference sequence). This sample is drawn from a study of intratumoral heterogeneity in liver cancer. Across the whole study: Most patients were male, with a median age of about 62 years.

Clones were sequenced by immunoSEQ multiplex PCR, and TCRdb holds only the in-frame ones, with some missing. Seen here are about 20,000 clones, about two thirds observed once, and the top ten hold about 17%. The sample consisted of tumor-adjacent normal tissue, taken before any cancer treatment. The chain links TRBV27 to TRBJ1-2; 7 nucleotides match TRBD1. This TCR was sampled from a woman aged 70-85 years with hepatocellular carcinoma. CDR3 DNA sequence: TGTGCCAGCAGTTTCAGAGGGGGCCCACAGGGCAGGGACTATGGCTACACCTTC. Its protein product is CASSFRGGPQGRDYGYTF.